Below are 23 T cell receptor beta chains sequenced from a single sample in a study of cytomegalovirus exposure and HLA in healthy donors. The study ran its PCR with 60 Vbeta and 13 Jbeta primers. The assay was immunoSEQ multiplex PCR, and TCRdb's table has in-frame clones only and misses some. The sample has 110,000 or so clones; approximately 80% are singletons. The specimen was PBMCs. These receptor sequences come from a woman aged 25-40 years in good health and CMV-seropositive.

The chain has TRBV6-5 and TRBJ2-3; D may be TRBD2 (6 bases). V was shortened by 6 bases and J by 0 bases, with 7 bases between the two germline ends. Germline V lookup: CDR1 MNHEY, CDR2 SVGAGI. The CDR3 sequence is 13 residues long. The DNA of the CDR3 is TGTGCCAGCAGGGCGGGAAGCACAGATACGCAGTATTTT. It translates to CASRAGSTDTQYF.

There are a few counts of this clone. The CDR3 region has the DNA TGTGCCAGCAGTTTTAAAGACATCACCGGGGAGCTGTTTTTT. It yields the protein CASSFKDITGELFF. This rearrangement joins TRBV5-8 to TRBJ2-2, with D uncertain. The V gene's germline CDR1 is SGHTS and CDR2 YDEGEE. Trimming removed 5 bases at V and 4 bases at J, with 12 bases between. The CDR3 totals 14 residues.

The gene calls are TRBV2 and TRBJ2-5; TRBD1 matches 9 bases. The CDR3 extends over 16 amino acids. Trimming took 4 bases from V and 5 from J; bases not matched to a gene: 11. CDR1 and CDR2 (germline): SNHLY, FYNNEI. The CDR3 nucleotides read TGTGCCAGCAGTGTTTGGGGTCTCGACAGGGGGGAGACCCAGTACTTC. It encodes CASSVWGLDRGETQYF.

The rearrangement uses TRBV10-3 and TRBJ2-5, with D possibly TRBD1 on 6 matching bases. Trimming stripped 2 bases from V and 2 bases from J, with 6 bases between. Germline CDR1 and CDR2: ENHRY and SYGVKD. The CDR3 loop spans 13 amino acids. CDR3 nucleotide sequence: TGTGCCATCAGTGAGGGACAGCAAGAGACCCAGTACTTC. Its protein is CAISEGQQETQYF.

The V call is TRBV19, the J call TRBJ1-5, with D uncertain. This CDR3 is built from 13 residues. Trimming pared 5 bases from V and 1 base from J, leaving 6 bases between. Per germline, CDR1 LNHDA and CDR2 SQIVND (reference sequence). Written as DNA, the CDR3 is TGTGCCAGTAGTCTTGGCAGCAATCAGCCCCAGCATTTT. Protein product: CASSLGSNQPQHF.

The CDR3 DNA sequence: TGTGCCAGCTCGGGGGTCGGCGGGGGGACGAATGAGCAGTTCTTC. Amino acid sequence: CASSGVGGGTNEQFF. This chain joins TRBV6-1 and TRBJ2-1, with 8 bases aligning to TRBD2. The junction had 13 bases not matched to a gene; V was cut back by 8 bases and J by 7 bases. The germline CDR1 and CDR2 sequences are MNHNS and SASEGT. The CDR3 totals 15 residues.

This chain connects TRBV18 to TRBJ2-4; 7 nucleotides match TRBD1. Germline V lookup: CDR1 KGHSH, CDR2 LQKENI. The CDR3 loop spans 16 amino acids. V was clipped by 5 bases and J by 3 bases; unmatched bases: 10. The CDR3 region is CASSNDRVVGKNIQYF. The CDR3 DNA reads as TGTGCCAGCTCAAATGACAGGGTTGTAGGCAAAAACATTCAGTACTTC.

V gene TRBV5-1 combines with J gene TRBJ2-2, with D tentatively TRBD1 (5 bases). CDR3 length: 15 amino acids. Germline V gene sequence: CDR1 SGHRS, CDR2 YFSETQ. Trimming removed 4 bases at V and 5 bases at J, with 15 bases between. The CDR3 nucleotides read TGCGCCAGCAGCCTTCGACAGAGTTGGACCGGGGAGCTGTTTTTT. Encoded protein: CASSLRQSWTGELFF.

This chain joins TRBV7-2 and TRBJ1-5, with D tentatively TRBD1 (6 bases). The V gene's germline CDR1 is SGHTA and CDR2 FQGNSA. Deletions cut 5 bases from V and 5 bases from J, with 13 bases between. The CDR3 has 14 amino acids. The CDR3 sequence is CASSRYRADQPQHF. The CDR3 nucleotides read TGTGCCAGCAGCCGATACAGGGCTGATCAGCCCCAGCATTTT.

The rearrangement uses TRBV13 and TRBJ2-2, with 12 bases identical to TRBD2. J gave up 5 bases and V 5 bases, and 0 bases lay outside the gene matches. The CDR3 length is 14 residues. CDR1 is PRHDT and CDR2 is FYEKMQ in the germline V gene (reference sequence). The CDR3, as DNA: TGTGCCAGCAGCCTAGCGGGAGGGACCGGGGAGCTGTTTTTT. The encoded protein is CASSLAGGTGELFF. Variable domain in full (rest from reference TRBV13 and TRBJ2-2): AAGVIQSPRHLIKEKRETATLKCYPIPRHDTVYWYQQGPGQDPQFLISFYEKMQSDKGSIPDRFSAQQFSDYHSELNMSSLELGDSALYFCASSLAGGTGELFFGEGSRLTVL.

The chain combines TRBV7-9 with TRBJ2-5; TRBD2 agrees at 11 bases. V lost 4 bases to trimming and J lost 3 bases; unmatched junction nucleotides: 1. The CDR3 is 14 residues long. Germline CDR1 is SEHNR and CDR2 is FQNEAQ (reference sequence). The CDR3: CASSWGLAEETQYF. The CDR3 DNA reads TGTGCCAGCAGCTGGGGACTAGCGGAAGAGACCCAGTACTTC.

The chain recombines TRBV7-3 with TRBJ2-1; 7 nucleotides agree with TRBD1. The V gene's germline CDR1 is SGHTA and CDR2 FQGTGA. There are 16 residues in the CDR3. The trim removed 6 bases at V and 0 bases at J, leaving 8 bases unmatched. CDR3 region: CASSQQGRNSYNEQFF. The DNA of the CDR3 is TGTGCCAGCAGTCAACAGGGGCGAAACTCCTACAATGAGCAGTTCTTC.

The rearrangement uses TRBV2 and TRBJ1-1; D remains ambiguous. CDR1 and CDR2 from the germline V gene are SNHLY and FYNNEI. CDR3 length equals 13 residues. Trimming took off 2 bases at V and 2 bases at J, with 6 bases between the two ends. The CDR3 region has the DNA TGTGCCAGCAGTGAACAGCGAAACACTGAAGCTTTCTTT. Translated, it gives CASSEQRNTEAFF.

This clone was observed a handful of times. This chain connects TRBV11-3 to TRBJ1-6; D may be TRBD1 (6 bases). The V gene lost 0 bases and the J gene lost 6 bases, with 15 bases spanning the gap. Germline values: CDR1 SGHNT, CDR2 YENEEA. The CDR3 is 17 residues long. The chain's CDR3 is CASSLDLGAVPNSPLHF. The DNA of the CDR3 is TGTGCCAGCAGCTTAGATCTGGGGGCAGTACCTAATTCACCCCTCCACTTT.

The chain uses TRBV27 and TRBJ2-7; 10 bases are a match to TRBD2. V shed 8 bases and J 0 bases; nucleotides not matched to a gene: 13. The CDR3 is 17 amino acids. Per the germline V gene, CDR1 is MNHEY and CDR2 is SMNVEV (reference sequence). CDR3 nucleotide sequence: TGTGCCAGCTCTCGCCCCCCGCTAGCGGGAGTCTCCTACGAGCAGTACTTC. The encoded protein is CASSRPPLAGVSYEQYF.

The rearrangement links TRBV4-2 to TRBJ2-7; TRBD1 aligns across 8 bases. V gave up 4 bases and J gave up 3 bases; unmatched junction bases: 5. Germline V gene lookup returns CDR1 LGHNA and CDR2 YNFKEQ. This CDR3 is 14 amino acids long. CDR3 nucleotide sequence: TGTGCCAGCAGCCCTGACAGGGGTCTCTACGAGCAGTACTTC. Amino acids: CASSPDRGLYEQYF.

The chain links TRBV7-3 to TRBJ2-7; 13 bases align to TRBD2. Germline assignment: CDR1 SGHTA and CDR2 FQGTGA. The CDR3 loop spans 14 amino acids. The trim removed 4 bases at V and 3 bases at J, leaving 0 bases unmatched. CDR3 protein: CASSWTSGSYEQYF. In nucleotides, the CDR3 is TGTGCCAGCAGCTGGACTAGCGGGAGCTACGAGCAGTACTTC.

The chain is built from TRBV19 and TRBJ1-3; maybe TRBD1 (5 bases). The CDR3 extends over 17 amino acids. CDR1 is LNHDA, CDR2 SQIVND, per germline (reference sequence). Trimming stripped 4 bases from V and 0 bases from J, with 16 bases between. The CDR3 region has the DNA TGTGCCAGTAGTACGCGGACAACTCAATACTCTGGAAACACCATATATTTT. It is translated as CASSTRTTQYSGNTIYF.

This chain links TRBV7-2 with TRBJ2-1; D remains unclear. Germline CDR1 reads SGHTA; CDR2 reads FQGNSA. The CDR3 is 12 residues long. Trimming shortened V by 5 bases and J by 9 bases, and 11 bases separated the two germline ends. CDR3 in DNA: TGTGCCAGCAGCCCAGATATTCGTGAGCAGTTCTTC. Its translation is CASSPDIREQFF.

This clone was seen a handful of times. The rearrangement uses TRBV25-1 and TRBJ2-1, with TRBD2 matching 7 bases. The CDR3 contains 14 residues. The germline V gene encodes CDR1 MGHDK and CDR2 SYGVNS. Unmatched junction bases numbered 7, after V lost 7 bases and J lost 4 bases. This CDR3 reads CASTTSVGYNEQFF. CDR3 DNA: TGTGCCAGCACTACTAGCGTTGGGTACAATGAGCAGTTCTTC.

The V gene is TRBV5-1, the J gene TRBJ1-2; no reliable D call. CDR3 length equals 15 residues. CDR1 and CDR2 (germline): SGHRS, YFSETQ. With 0 bases removed from V and 7 bases from J, the gap between germline ends came to 16 bases. CDR3 nucleotide sequence: TGCGCCAGCAGCTTGGCCGGTCTTGGTGATGGTGGCTACACCTTC. It codes for CASSLAGLGDGGYTF.

The CDR3 protein is CASSIISGVGETQYF. The CDR3 bases are TGTGCCAGTAGTATAATATCGGGGGTAGGGGAGACCCAGTACTTC. This chain joins TRBV19 and TRBJ2-5; D perhaps matches TRBD2 (6 bases). V was pared by 2 bases and J by 5 bases, with 15 bases between. This CDR3 has 15 residues. Germline V gene data show CDR1 as LNHDA and CDR2 as SQIVND (reference sequence).

This clone was seen only a few times. The chain links TRBV5-1 to TRBJ1-1; D gene ambiguous. The germline V gene has CDR1 SGHRS and CDR2 YFSETQ. V shed 0 bases and J shed 1 base, with 7 bases lying between them. The CDR3 runs to 14 residues. CDR3 amino acids: CASSLVPGNTEAFF. The CDR3 coding sequence is TGCGCCAGCAGCTTGGTTCCGGGGAACACTGAAGCTTTCTTT.